This TCR beta chain is from a study of patients and donors after allogeneic stem cell transplantation. CDR3 size: 16 residues. The germline CDR1 and CDR2 sequences are SSHAT and FNYEAQ (reference sequence). Trimming shortened V by 2 bases and J by 10 bases, and 21 bases separated the two germline ends. In TCRdb, the RT-PCR reads were re-called with MiXCR into one record per CDR3 protein. In the table there are 150,000 to 250,000 distinct CDR3 sequences, 35% to 50% of which are singletons. This chain connects TRBV7-7 to TRBJ2-1; D might be TRBD1 (6 bases). The TCR originated in a human donor who was either an allogeneic HSCT recipient or a stem cell or donor lymphocyte infusion donor (not recorded which). It is not recorded whose cells these are; they may come from a transplant donor. Input material: blood, either unsorted or a sorted T cell fraction (not recorded which). The CDR3 DNA reads as TGTGCCAGCAGCTTATTACCGATATCCCTAACAGGGGAGCAGTTCTTC. Its translation is CASSLLPISLTGEQFF.